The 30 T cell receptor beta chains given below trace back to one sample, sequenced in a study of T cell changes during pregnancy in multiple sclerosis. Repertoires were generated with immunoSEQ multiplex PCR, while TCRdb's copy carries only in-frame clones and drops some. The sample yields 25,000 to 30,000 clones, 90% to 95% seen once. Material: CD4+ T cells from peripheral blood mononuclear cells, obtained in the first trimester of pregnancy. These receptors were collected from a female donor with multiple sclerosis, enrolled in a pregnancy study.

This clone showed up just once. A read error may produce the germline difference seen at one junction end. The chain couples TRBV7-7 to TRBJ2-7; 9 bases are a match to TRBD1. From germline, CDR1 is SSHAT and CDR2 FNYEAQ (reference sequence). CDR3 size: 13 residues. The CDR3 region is CASSSDRGGEQYF. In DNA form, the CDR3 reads TGTGCTAGCAGCTCGGACAGGGGCGGCGAGCAGTACTTC.

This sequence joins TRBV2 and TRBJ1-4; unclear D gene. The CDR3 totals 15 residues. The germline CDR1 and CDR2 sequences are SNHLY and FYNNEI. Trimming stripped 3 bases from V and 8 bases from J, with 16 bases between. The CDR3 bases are TGTGCCAGCAGTGATTTGCGACCGATGGAGGAAAAACTGTTTTTT. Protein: CASSDLRPMEEKLFF.

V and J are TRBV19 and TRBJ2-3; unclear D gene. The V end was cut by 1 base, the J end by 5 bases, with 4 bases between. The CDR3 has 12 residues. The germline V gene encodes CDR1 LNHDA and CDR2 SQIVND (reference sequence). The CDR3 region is CASSIGGDTQYF. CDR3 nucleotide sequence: TGTGCCAGTAGTATAGGAGGAGATACGCAGTATTTT.

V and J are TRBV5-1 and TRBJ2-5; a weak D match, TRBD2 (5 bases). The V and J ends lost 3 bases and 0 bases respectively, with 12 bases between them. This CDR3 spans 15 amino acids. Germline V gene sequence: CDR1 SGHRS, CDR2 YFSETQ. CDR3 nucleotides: TGCGCCAGCAGCTATCTGGCAGCGGACCAAGAGACCCAGTACTTC. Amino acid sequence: CASSYLAADQETQYF.

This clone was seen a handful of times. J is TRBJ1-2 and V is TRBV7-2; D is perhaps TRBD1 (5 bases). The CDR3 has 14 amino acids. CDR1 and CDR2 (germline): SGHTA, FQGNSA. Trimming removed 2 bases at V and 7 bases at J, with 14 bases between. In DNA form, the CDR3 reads TGTGCCAGCAGCTTATCAGTCGGGGGGGGTGGCTACACCTTC. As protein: CASSLSVGGGGYTF. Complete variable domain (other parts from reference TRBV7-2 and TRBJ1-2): GAGVSQSPSNKVTEKGKDVELRCDPISGHTALYWYRQSLGQGLEFLIYFQGNSAPDKSGLPSDRFSAERTGGSVSTLTIQRTQQEDSAVYLCASSLSVGGGGYTFGSGTRLTVV.

CDR3 amino acids: CASSSQGGTEAFF. CDR3 sequence (DNA): TGTGCCAGCAGCTCACAGGGGGGGACTGAAGCTTTCTTT. The rearrangement links TRBV7-3 to TRBJ1-1, with 8 nucleotides matching TRBD1. The CDR3 loop spans 13 amino acids. Germline values: CDR1 SGHTA, CDR2 FQGTGA. V shed 4 bases, J shed 5 bases, and the junction held 3 bases outside the gene matches.

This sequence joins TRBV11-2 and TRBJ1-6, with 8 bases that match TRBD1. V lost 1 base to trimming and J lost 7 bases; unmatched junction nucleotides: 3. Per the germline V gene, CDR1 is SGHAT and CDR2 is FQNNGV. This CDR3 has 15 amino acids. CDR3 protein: CASSLGTGKNSPLHF. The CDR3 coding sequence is TGTGCCAGCAGCTTAGGGACAGGGAAAAATTCACCCCTCCACTTT.

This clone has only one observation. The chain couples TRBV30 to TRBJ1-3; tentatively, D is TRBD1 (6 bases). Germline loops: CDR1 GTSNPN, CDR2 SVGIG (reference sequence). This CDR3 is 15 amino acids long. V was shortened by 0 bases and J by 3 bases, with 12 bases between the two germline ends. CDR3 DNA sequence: TGTGCCTGGAGTGTACGAGGCAGGGGTGGAAACACCATATATTTT. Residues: CAWSVRGRGGNTIYF. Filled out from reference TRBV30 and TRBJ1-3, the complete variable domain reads SQTIHQWPATLVQPVGSPLSLECTVEGTSNPNLYWYRQAAGRGLQLLFYSVGIGQISSEVPQNLSASRPQDRQFILSSKKLLLSDSGFYLCAWSVRGRGGNTIYFGEGSWLTVV.

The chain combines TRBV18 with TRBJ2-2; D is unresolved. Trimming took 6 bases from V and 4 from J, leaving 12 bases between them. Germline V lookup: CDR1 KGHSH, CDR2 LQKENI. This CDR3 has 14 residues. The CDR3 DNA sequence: TGTGCCAGCTCCTTGTCCTCCGTCACCGGGGAGCTGTTTTTT. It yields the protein CASSLSSVTGELFF.

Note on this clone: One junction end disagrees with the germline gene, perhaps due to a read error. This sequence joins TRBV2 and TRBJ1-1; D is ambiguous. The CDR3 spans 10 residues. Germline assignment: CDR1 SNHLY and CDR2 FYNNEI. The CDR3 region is CASGEVLAFF. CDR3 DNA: TGTGCCAGCGGTGAAGTATTAGCTTTCTTT. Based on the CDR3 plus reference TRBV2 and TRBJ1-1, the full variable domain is EPEVTQTPSHQVTQMGQEVILRCVPISNHLYFYWYRQILGQKVEFLVSFYNNEISEKSEIFDDQFSVERPDGSNFTLKIRSTKLEDSAMYFCASGEVLAFFGQGTRLTVV.

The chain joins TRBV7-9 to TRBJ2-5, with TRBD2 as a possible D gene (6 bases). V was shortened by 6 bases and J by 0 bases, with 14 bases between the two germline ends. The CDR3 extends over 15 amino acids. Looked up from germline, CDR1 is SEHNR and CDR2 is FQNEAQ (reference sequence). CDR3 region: CASSFRRDYQETQYF. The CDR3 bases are TGTGCCAGCAGTTTTCGCCGGGACTACCAAGAGACCCAGTACTTC.

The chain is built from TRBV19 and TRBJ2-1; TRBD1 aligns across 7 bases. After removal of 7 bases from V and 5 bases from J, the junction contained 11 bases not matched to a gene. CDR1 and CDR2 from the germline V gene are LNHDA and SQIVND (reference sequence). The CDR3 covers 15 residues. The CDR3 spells CASTIGTAINNEQFF. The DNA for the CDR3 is TGTGCCAGTACCATAGGGACAGCTATTAACAATGAGCAGTTCTTC.

CDR3 region: CASSPPGTVSGNTIYF. Here the CDR3 DNA reads TGCGCCAGCAGCCCTCCCGGGACAGTCTCTGGAAACACCATATATTTT. The chain joins TRBV4-1 to TRBJ1-3, with 7 bases fitting TRBD1. Germline lookup yields CDR1 MGHRA and CDR2 YSYEKL. V was clipped by 4 bases and J by 0 bases; unmatched bases: 6. This CDR3 is built from 16 residues.

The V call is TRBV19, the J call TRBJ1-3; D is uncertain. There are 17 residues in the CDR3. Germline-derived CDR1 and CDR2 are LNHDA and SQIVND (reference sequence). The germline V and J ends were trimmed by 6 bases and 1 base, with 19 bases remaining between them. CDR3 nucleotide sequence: TGTGCCAGTAGCATTCACCGCGGTTCGAAATCTGGAAACACCATATATTTT. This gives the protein CASSIHRGSKSGNTIYF.

The CDR3 DNA sequence: TGCGCCAGCAGCCAAGGTGTGCAGGGGATATTACAAGAGACCCAGTACTTC. This encodes CASSQGVQGILQETQYF. The chain couples TRBV4-1 to TRBJ2-5; D is possibly TRBD1 (6 bases). Trimming took 1 base from V and 2 from J, leaving 17 bases between them. Germline-derived CDR1 and CDR2 are MGHRA and YSYEKL. This CDR3 contains 17 residues.

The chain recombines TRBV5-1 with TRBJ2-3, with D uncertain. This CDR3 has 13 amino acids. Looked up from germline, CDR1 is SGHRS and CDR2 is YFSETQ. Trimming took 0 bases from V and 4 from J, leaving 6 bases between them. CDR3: CASSLGISDTQYF. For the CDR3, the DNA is TGCGCCAGCAGCTTGGGTATATCAGATACGCAGTATTTT.

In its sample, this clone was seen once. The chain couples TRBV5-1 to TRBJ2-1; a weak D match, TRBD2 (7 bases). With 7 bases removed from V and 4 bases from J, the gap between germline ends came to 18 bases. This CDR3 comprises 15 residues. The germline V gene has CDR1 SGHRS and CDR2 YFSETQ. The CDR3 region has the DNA TGCGCCAGCGGCCTAGGGGGGGGGTTTTACAATGAGCAGTTCTTC. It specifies CASGLGGGFYNEQFF.

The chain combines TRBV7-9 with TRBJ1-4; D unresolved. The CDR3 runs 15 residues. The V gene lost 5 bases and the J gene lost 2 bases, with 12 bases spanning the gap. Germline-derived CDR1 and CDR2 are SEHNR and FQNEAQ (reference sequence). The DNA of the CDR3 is TGTGCCAGCAGCCAAGCGGGTAACACTAATGAAAAACTGTTTTTT. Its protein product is CASSQAGNTNEKLFF.

CDR3 residues: CASETLNGLNNQPQHF. In nucleotides, the CDR3 is TGTGCCAGCGAGACACTCAACGGACTTAACAATCAGCCCCAGCATTTT. This sequence joins TRBV28 and TRBJ1-5; no reliable D call. Trimming cost V 8 bases and J 3 bases, with 20 bases left between them. This CDR3 spans 16 amino acids. Germline CDR1 is MDHEN and CDR2 is SYDVKM.

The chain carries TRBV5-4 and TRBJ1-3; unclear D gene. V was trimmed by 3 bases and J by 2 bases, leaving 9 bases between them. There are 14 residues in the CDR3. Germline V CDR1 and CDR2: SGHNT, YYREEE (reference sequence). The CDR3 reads CASSYSGAGNTIYF. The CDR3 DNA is TGTGCCAGCAGCTATTCCGGGGCTGGAAACACCATATATTTT.

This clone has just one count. The CDR3 coding sequence is TGCGCCAGCAGCCCGTCAGGACAGCTCTCTGGAAACACCATATATTTT. Protein product: CASSPSGQLSGNTIYF. J is TRBJ1-3 and V is TRBV4-3, with TRBD1 as a possible D gene (6 bases). The V gene lost 4 bases and the J gene lost 0 bases, with 13 bases spanning the gap. The CDR3 has 16 amino acids. CDR1 and CDR2 (germline): LGHNA, YSLEER.

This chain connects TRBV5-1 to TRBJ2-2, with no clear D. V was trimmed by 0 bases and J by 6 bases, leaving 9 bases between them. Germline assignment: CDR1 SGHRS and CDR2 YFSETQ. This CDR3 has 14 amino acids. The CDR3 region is CASSLDSISGELFF. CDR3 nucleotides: TGCGCCAGCAGCTTGGACAGTATCTCCGGGGAGCTGTTTTTT.

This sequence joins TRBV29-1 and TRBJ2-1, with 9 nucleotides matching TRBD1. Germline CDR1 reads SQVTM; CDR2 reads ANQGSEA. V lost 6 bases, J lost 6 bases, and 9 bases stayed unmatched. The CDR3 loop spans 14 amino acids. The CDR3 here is CSVLRDRAPNEQFF. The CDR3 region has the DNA TGCAGCGTCCTCCGGGACAGGGCTCCCAATGAGCAGTTCTTC.

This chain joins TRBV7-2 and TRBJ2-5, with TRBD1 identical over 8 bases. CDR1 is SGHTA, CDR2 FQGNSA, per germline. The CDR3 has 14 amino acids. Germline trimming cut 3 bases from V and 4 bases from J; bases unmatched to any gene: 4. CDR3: CASSFSGGAETQYF. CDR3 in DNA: TGTGCCAGCAGCTTTTCAGGGGGCGCAGAGACCCAGTACTTC.

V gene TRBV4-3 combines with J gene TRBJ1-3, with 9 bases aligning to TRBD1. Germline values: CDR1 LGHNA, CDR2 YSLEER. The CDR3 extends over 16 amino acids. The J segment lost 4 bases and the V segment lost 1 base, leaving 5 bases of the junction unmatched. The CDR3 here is CASSQAPTGGGNTIYF. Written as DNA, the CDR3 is TGCGCCAGCAGCCAAGCCCCGACAGGGGGAGGAAACACCATATATTTT.

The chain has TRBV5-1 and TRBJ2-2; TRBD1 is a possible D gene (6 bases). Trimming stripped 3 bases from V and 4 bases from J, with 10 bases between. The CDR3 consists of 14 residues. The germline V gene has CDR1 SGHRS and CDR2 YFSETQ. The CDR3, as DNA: TGCGCCAGCAGCTCCGGGACACTCACCGGGGAGCTGTTTTTT. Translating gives CASSSGTLTGELFF.

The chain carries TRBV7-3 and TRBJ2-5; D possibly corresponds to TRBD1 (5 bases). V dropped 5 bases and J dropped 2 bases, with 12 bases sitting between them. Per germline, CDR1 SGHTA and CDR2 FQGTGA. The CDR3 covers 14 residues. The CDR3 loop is CASSPTVRQETQYF. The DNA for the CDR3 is TGTGCCAGCAGCCCGACAGTACGACAAGAGACCCAGTACTTC. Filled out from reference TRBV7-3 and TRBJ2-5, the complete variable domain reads GAGVSQTPSNKVTEKGKYVELRCDPISGHTALYWYRQSLGQGPEFLIYFQGTGAADDSGLPNDRFFAVRPEGSVSTLKIQRTERGDSAVYLCASSPTVRQETQYFGPGTRLLVL.

The CDR3 sequence is CAISEAGQGGTEAFF. In DNA, the CDR3 is TGTGCCATCAGTGAGGCGGGACAGGGAGGAACTGAAGCTTTCTTT. The chain carries TRBV10-3 and TRBJ1-1, with 9 bases lining up with TRBD1. CDR1 and CDR2 from the germline V gene are ENHRY and SYGVKD. The V segment lost 2 bases and the J segment 5 bases; nucleotides outside the gene matches: 6. CDR3 length: 15 amino acids.

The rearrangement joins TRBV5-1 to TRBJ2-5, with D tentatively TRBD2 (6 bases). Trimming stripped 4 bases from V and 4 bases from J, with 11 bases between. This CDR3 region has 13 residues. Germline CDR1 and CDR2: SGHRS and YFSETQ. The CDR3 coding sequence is TGCGCCAGCAGCGCGGGGTTCGGAGAGACCCAGTACTTC. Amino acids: CASSAGFGETQYF.

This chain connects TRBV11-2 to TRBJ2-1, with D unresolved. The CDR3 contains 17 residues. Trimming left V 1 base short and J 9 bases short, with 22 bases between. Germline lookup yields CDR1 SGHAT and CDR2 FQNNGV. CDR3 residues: CASSLVKRPIPTGEQFF. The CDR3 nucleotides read TGTGCCAGCAGCTTAGTCAAGCGACCCATTCCCACGGGTGAGCAGTTCTTC.